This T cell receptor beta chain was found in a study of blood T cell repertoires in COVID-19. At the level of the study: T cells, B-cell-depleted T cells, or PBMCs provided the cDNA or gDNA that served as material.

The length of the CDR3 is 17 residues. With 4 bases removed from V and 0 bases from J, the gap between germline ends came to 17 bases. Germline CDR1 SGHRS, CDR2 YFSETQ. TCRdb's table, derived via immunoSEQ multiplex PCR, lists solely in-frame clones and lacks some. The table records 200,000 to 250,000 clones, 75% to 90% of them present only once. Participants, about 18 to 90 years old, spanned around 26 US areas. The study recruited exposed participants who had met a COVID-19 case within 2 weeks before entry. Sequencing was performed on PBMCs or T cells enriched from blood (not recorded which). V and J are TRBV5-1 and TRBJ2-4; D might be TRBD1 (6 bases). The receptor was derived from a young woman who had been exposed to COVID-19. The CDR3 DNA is TGCGCCAGCAGCCTGATTCAGGGGTCCCTAGCCAAAAACATTCAGTACTTC. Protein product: CASSLIQGSLAKNIQYF.